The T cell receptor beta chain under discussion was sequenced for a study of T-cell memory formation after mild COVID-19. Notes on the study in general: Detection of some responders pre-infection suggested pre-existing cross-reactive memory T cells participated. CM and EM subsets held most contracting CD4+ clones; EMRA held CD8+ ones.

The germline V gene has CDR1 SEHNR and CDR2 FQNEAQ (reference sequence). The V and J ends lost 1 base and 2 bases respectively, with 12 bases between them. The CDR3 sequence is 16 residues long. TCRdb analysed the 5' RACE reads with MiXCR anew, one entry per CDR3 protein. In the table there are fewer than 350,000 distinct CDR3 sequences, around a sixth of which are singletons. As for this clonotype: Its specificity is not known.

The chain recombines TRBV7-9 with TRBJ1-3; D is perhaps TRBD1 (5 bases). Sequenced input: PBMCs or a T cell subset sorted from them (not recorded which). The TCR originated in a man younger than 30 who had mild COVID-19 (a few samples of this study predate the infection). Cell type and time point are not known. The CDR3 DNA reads TGTGCCAGCAGCTTAGACAACAGGAGGACTGGAAACACCATATATTTT. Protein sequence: CASSLDNRRTGNTIYF.